A single sample gave rise to the 26 T cell receptor beta chains below, sequenced in a study of blood T cell repertoires in COVID-19. This table comes from immunoSEQ multiplex PCR, and its TCRdb copy is limited to in-frame clones, with some not included. The sample consists of about 400,000 clones, 86% of them appearing once. Sequences were obtained from peripheral blood. These receptors were collected from an older woman with COVID-19, enrolled during active disease.

The chain carries TRBV6-5 and TRBJ2-7; a weak D match, TRBD2 (6 bases). Trimming left V 4 bases short and J 10 bases short, with 17 bases between. The germline CDR1 and CDR2 sequences are MNHEY and SVGAGI. The length of the CDR3 is 13 residues. The CDR3 DNA sequence: TGTGCCAGCAGTTCCCCCGGGGGAGATCGACAGTACTTC. Translating gives CASSSPGGDRQYF.

The chain uses TRBV4-2 and TRBJ2-1; TRBD1 might be the D (5 bases). CDR3 length: 18 amino acids. Trimming took off 4 bases at V and 0 bases at J, with 19 bases between the two ends. Germline V gives CDR1 LGHNA, CDR2 YNFKEQ. In nucleotides, the CDR3 is TGTGCCAGCAGCCCGACAGCAAATTTCCGATTCTCCTACAATGAGCAGTTCTTC. This translates into CASSPTANFRFSYNEQFF.

This chain links TRBV19 with TRBJ2-5, with D tentatively TRBD2 (6 bases). The V end lost 1 base, the J end lost 5 bases, and 17 bases lay between the germline ends. This CDR3 is 16 amino acids long. Germline lookup yields CDR1 LNHDA and CDR2 SQIVND (reference sequence). CDR3 coding DNA: TGTGCCAGTAGTATAGTGGGCGGGACCATTGGGGAGACCCAGTACTTC. This sequence encodes CASSIVGGTIGETQYF.

This clone showed up just once. This chain connects TRBV4-1 to TRBJ1-3, with D unresolved. This CDR3 has 17 residues. The germline V gene has CDR1 MGHRA and CDR2 YSYEKL. The V end lost 0 bases, the J end lost 1 base, and 13 bases lay between the germline ends. CDR3: CASSQDLARPSGNTIYF. CDR3 nucleotide sequence: TGCGCCAGCAGCCAAGATCTTGCCAGGCCGTCTGGAAACACCATATATTTT.

The chain recombines TRBV11-2 with TRBJ1-1; no reliable D call. The CDR3 totals 12 residues. CDR1 and CDR2 from the germline V gene are SGHAT and FQNNGV. The V gene lost 3 bases and the J gene lost 5 bases, with 7 bases spanning the gap. DNA for the CDR3: TGTGCCAGCAGCTTTGGACTGACTGAAGCTTTCTTT. Its protein product is CASSFGLTEAFF.

This chain uses TRBV7-8 with TRBJ2-2, with 9 bases identical to TRBD2. Germline V gene lookup returns CDR1 SGHVS and CDR2 FQNEAQ. The CDR3 covers 18 residues. V lost 1 base to trimming and J lost 4 bases; unmatched junction nucleotides: 10. The CDR3 loop is CASSLGALAGESTGELFF. CDR3 DNA sequence: TGTGCCAGCAGCTTAGGGGCCTTAGCGGGGGAGAGCACCGGGGAGCTGTTTTTT.

J is TRBJ1-1 and V is TRBV5-1; 7 nucleotides match TRBD1. Germline values: CDR1 SGHRS, CDR2 YFSETQ. CDR3 length: 14 amino acids. J lost 5 bases, V lost 2 bases, and 6 bases had no gene match. The CDR3 here is CASSFGSGGTEAFF. In nucleotides, the CDR3 is TGCGCCAGCAGCTTTGGTTCAGGGGGAACTGAAGCTTTCTTT.

In nucleotides, the CDR3 is TGTGCCAGCAGCCAAGGTCAAGGGGGTACAGATACGCAGTATTTT. Its protein product is CASSQGQGGTDTQYF. V is TRBV3-1 (or the pseudogene TRBV3-2) and J is TRBJ2-3; TRBD1 might be the D (6 bases). CDR1 is LGHDT, CDR2 YNNKEL, per germline (reference sequence). The CDR3 is made up of 15 amino acids. Trimming pared 1 base from V and 3 bases from J, leaving 11 bases between.

A note on this clone: Other DNA sequences in this sample translate to the same CDR3. The rearrangement joins TRBV6-5 to TRBJ2-2, with 9 bases matching TRBD2. The trim removed 6 bases at V and 1 base at J, leaving 3 bases unmatched. The CDR3 runs to 15 residues. CDR1 MNHEY and CDR2 SVGAGI come from the germline V gene. The DNA for the CDR3 is TGTGCCAGCAGGATTAGCGGGGGGAACACCGGGGAGCTGTTTTTT. Protein: CASRISGGNTGELFF.

This chain joins TRBV7-3 and TRBJ1-2; no clear D. The CDR3 is 13 amino acids. The germline CDR1 and CDR2 sequences are SGHTA and FQGTGA. The V end lost 5 bases, the J end lost 4 bases, and 11 bases lay between the germline ends. The CDR3 bases are TGTGCCAGCAGCCCCATGCCGGGCTATGGCTACACCTTC. This encodes CASSPMPGYGYTF.

This chain uses TRBV5-1 with TRBJ2-5, with D possibly TRBD1 on 6 matching bases. CDR1 SGHRS and CDR2 YFSETQ come from the germline V gene. V was clipped by 4 bases and J by 5 bases, with 18 bases between them. The CDR3 extends over 15 amino acids. The CDR3 region has the DNA TGCGCCAGCAGCGGGGAACAGGGTTGGCGCGAGACCCAGTACTTC. Residues: CASSGEQGWRETQYF.

This chain joins TRBV30 and TRBJ2-1, with TRBD2 as a possible D gene (6 bases). The CDR3 loop spans 15 amino acids. Trimming took off 1 base at V and 8 bases at J, with 18 bases between the two ends. Germline loops: CDR1 GTSNPN, CDR2 SVGIG (reference sequence). CDR3 nucleotides: TGTGCCTGGAGTGCCGCTGCCGGGAGAGCCTATGAGCAGTTCTTC. Translating it yields CAWSAAAGRAYEQFF. Combining the CDR3 with reference TRBV30 and TRBJ2-1 gives the whole variable domain SQTIHQWPATLVQPVGSPLSLECTVEGTSNPNLYWYRQAAGRGLQLLFYSVGIGQISSEVPQNLSASRPQDRQFILSSKKLLLSDSGFYLCAWSAAAGRAYEQFFGPGTRLTVL.

J is TRBJ1-4 and V is TRBV2, with D possibly TRBD1 on 6 matching bases. Deletions cut 6 bases from V and 5 bases from J, with 13 bases between. The CDR3 sequence is 14 residues long. The germline V gene has CDR1 SNHLY and CDR2 FYNNEI. The CDR3 bases are TGTGCCAGCAGACCCGGCAGGGGAAATGAAAAACTGTTTTTT. This translates into CASRPGRGNEKLFF. Full variable domain (rest looked up from reference TRBV2 and TRBJ1-4): EPEVTQTPSHQVTQMGQEVILRCVPISNHLYFYWYRQILGQKVEFLVSFYNNEISEKSEIFDDQFSVERPDGSNFTLKIRSTKLEDSAMYFCASRPGRGNEKLFFGSGTQLSVL.

V gene TRBV4-2 combines with J gene TRBJ2-3, with 7 bases that match TRBD1. The CDR3 length is 17 residues. Germline CDR1 and CDR2: LGHNA and YNFKEQ. Unmatched junction bases numbered 9, after V lost 1 base and J lost 2 bases. CDR3 DNA: TGTGCCAGCAGCCAAGTAACGGGACAGATGGTCACAGATACGCAGTATTTT. It translates to CASSQVTGQMVTDTQYF.

The gene calls are TRBV7-9 and TRBJ2-3, with D possibly matching TRBD2 (5 bases). The germline gives CDR1 SEHNR, CDR2 FQNEAQ (reference sequence). V was cut by 5 bases and J by 1 base, with 16 bases left in between. This CDR3 has 16 residues. CDR3 in DNA: TGTGCCAGCAGCAACCGGGAAGCAAAGGGCACAGATACGCAGTATTTT. Protein product: CASSNREAKGTDTQYF. Complete variable domain (other parts from reference TRBV7-9 and TRBJ2-3): DTGVSQNPRHKITKRGQNVTFRCDPISEHNRLYWYRQTLGQGPEFLTYFQNEAQLEKSRLLSDRFSAERPKGSFSTLEIQRTEQGDSAMYLCASSNREAKGTDTQYFGPGTRLTVL.

The rearrangement joins TRBV3-1 (or the pseudogene TRBV3-2) to TRBJ2-1; D is ambiguous. V was shortened by 10 bases and J by 3 bases, with 16 bases between the two germline ends. Germline V gene lookup returns CDR1 LGHDT and CDR2 YNNKEL (reference sequence). The CDR3 contains 14 residues. The CDR3 bases are TGTGCCAACCCTAAACGACTCCACTACAATGAGCAGTTCTTC. Its protein is CANPKRLHYNEQFF.

This clone has a single count. CDR3: CASGGETSTGELFF. In nucleotides, the CDR3 is TGTGCCAGCGGCGGGGAGACCTCCACCGGGGAGCTGTTTTTT. This chain uses TRBV2 with TRBJ2-2; D may be TRBD2 (6 bases). The germline V gene has CDR1 SNHLY and CDR2 FYNNEI. The CDR3 sequence is 14 residues long. V shed 8 bases and J shed 4 bases, with 14 bases lying between them. The full variable domain, its missing parts supplied by reference TRBV2 and TRBJ2-2, is EPEVTQTPSHQVTQMGQEVILRCVPISNHLYFYWYRQILGQKVEFLVSFYNNEISEKSEIFDDQFSVERPDGSNFTLKIRSTKLEDSAMYFCASGGETSTGELFFGEGSRLTVL.

This chain connects TRBV19 to TRBJ2-7; TRBD2 is a possible D gene (6 bases). CDR1 is LNHDA and CDR2 is SQIVND in the germline V gene (reference sequence). The CDR3 runs to 13 residues. V shed 3 bases and J shed 6 bases, with 12 bases lying between them. CDR3 region: CASSIGRMGEQYF. The DNA for the CDR3 is TGTGCCAGTAGTATTGGGAGGATGGGCGAGCAGTACTTC.

This chain joins TRBV24-1 and TRBJ2-1, with a weak D call TRBD2 (7 bases). V lost 3 bases and J lost 8, with 10 bases in between. This CDR3 is 13 amino acids long. Germline values: CDR1 KGHDR, CDR2 SFDVKD. The CDR3 spells CATSDGGGDEQFF. CDR3 sequence (DNA): TGTGCCACCAGTGATGGGGGGGGCGATGAGCAGTTCTTC.

The rearrangement links TRBV24-1 to TRBJ1-2, with 7 bases matching TRBD1. CDR1 is KGHDR and CDR2 is SFDVKD in the germline V gene. The CDR3 is 16 residues long. The junction had 12 bases not matched to a gene; V was cut back by 1 base and J by 8 bases. CDR3 sequence reads: CATSDFTGDDLEGYTF. CDR3 DNA: TGTGCCACCAGTGATTTTACAGGGGACGACCTGGAAGGCTACACCTTC.

This clone was counted only a few times. The chain combines TRBV6-1 with TRBJ2-6; the D gene is possibly TRBD1 (6 bases). The CDR3 runs to 16 residues. Germline V CDR1 and CDR2: MNHNS, SASEGT. Deletions cut 4 bases from V and 0 bases from J, with 10 bases between. The CDR3 DNA sequence: TGTGCCAGCAGTGCGGACAGAAGCTCTGGGGCCAACGTCCTGACTTTC. It encodes CASSADRSSGANVLTF.

The chain combines TRBV2 with TRBJ1-6, with D uncertain. There are 14 residues in the CDR3. Deletions cut 3 bases from V and 5 bases from J, with 8 bases between. The germline gives CDR1 SNHLY, CDR2 FYNNEI. The chain's CDR3 is CASSEDGDNSPLHF. CDR3 DNA sequence: TGTGCCAGCAGTGAGGACGGGGATAATTCACCCCTCCACTTT. Full variable domain (missing parts from reference TRBV2 and TRBJ1-6): EPEVTQTPSHQVTQMGQEVILRCVPISNHLYFYWYRQILGQKVEFLVSFYNNEISEKSEIFDDQFSVERPDGSNFTLKIRSTKLEDSAMYFCASSEDGDNSPLHFGNGTRLTVT.

The J gene is TRBJ2-3, the V gene TRBV11-3; D is possibly TRBD1 (6 bases). Germline V gives CDR1 SGHNT, CDR2 YENEEA. This CDR3 has 14 amino acids. V was cut by 5 bases and J by 7 bases, with 16 bases left in between. CDR3 region: CASSTTGELYTQYF. The DNA for the CDR3 is TGTGCCAGCAGCACGACAGGTGAACTCTATACGCAGTATTTT.

The chain employs TRBV29-1 and TRBJ2-5, with 10 bases that match TRBD1. Germline-derived CDR1 and CDR2 are SQVTM and ANQGSEA. The trim removed 6 bases at V and 4 bases at J, leaving 11 bases unmatched. The CDR3 sequence is 15 residues long. Here the CDR3 DNA reads TGCAGCGTCGAGATCGGGACAGGGGAACGAGAGACCCAGTACTTC. Translation: CSVEIGTGERETQYF.

The chain employs TRBV6-6 and TRBJ1-3; TRBD1 matches at 7 bases. Trimming took 6 bases from V and 8 from J; bases not matched to a gene: 10. In germline, CDR1 is MNHNY, CDR2 SVGAGI (reference sequence). This CDR3 spans 14 amino acids. CDR3 residues: CASSGTARGDTIYF. CDR3 DNA: TGTGCCAGCAGCGGGACAGCTAGGGGAGACACCATATATTTT.

This clone was counted a few times. Other DNA sequences within the sample encode an identical CDR3. The genes are TRBV5-6 and TRBJ2-7; D is perhaps TRBD1 (5 bases). V was trimmed by 0 bases and J by 3 bases, leaving 10 bases between them. The CDR3 length is 14 residues. CDR1 is SGHDT, CDR2 YYEEEE, per germline. The CDR3: CASSLGQGNYEQYF. CDR3 sequence (DNA): TGTGCCAGCAGCTTGGGGCAGGGTAACTACGAGCAGTACTTC. Supplemented by reference TRBV5-6 and TRBJ2-7, the full variable domain reads DAGVTQSPTHLIKTRGQQVTLRCSPKSGHDTVSWYQQALGQGPQFIFQYYEEEERQRGNFPDRFSGHQFPNYSSELNVNALLLGDSALYLCASSLGQGNYEQYFGPGTRLTVT.